One sample yielded the 22 T cell receptor beta chains listed below, sequenced in a study of control samples from healthy donors and cancer patients (TCRdb year 2020). Library prep was done by the immunoSEQ multiplex PCR assay. Entries here come from immuneACCESS through TCRdb and include only in-frame sequences with V and J called. Some clones fail to appear in such tables; in the studies checked, an unresolved V gene covers under half of the shortfall, and the cause of the remainder is unknown. Counted in this sample were about 130,000 clones; approximately 94% of them appeared once. Around 3.6% of the sample rests with the top ten. The sequenced material came from blood. These receptors were obtained from a man younger than 40 in good health.

The V gene is TRBV7-9, the J gene TRBJ1-1, with D unclear. This CDR3 comprises 15 residues. V dropped 5 bases and J dropped 0 bases, with 13 bases sitting between them. The germline V gene has CDR1 SEHNR and CDR2 FQNEAQ (reference sequence). The CDR3 sequence is CASSQEAGLNTEAFF. The CDR3 nucleotides read TGTGCCAGCAGCCAGGAGGCAGGACTGAACACTGAAGCTTTCTTT.

The chain carries TRBV18 and TRBJ2-7; D may correspond to TRBD1 or TRBD2 (5 bases each). The V gene's germline CDR1 is KGHSH and CDR2 LQKENI. Trimming shortened V by 2 bases and J by 0 bases, and 8 bases separated the two germline ends. This CDR3 is built from 14 residues. CDR3 sequence reads: CASSPGGYSYEQYF. CDR3 nucleotides: TGTGCCAGCTCACCAGGGGGTTACTCCTACGAGCAGTACTTC. The variable domain in full, with the rest retrieved from reference TRBV18 and TRBJ2-7, is NAGVMQNPRHLVRRRGQEARLRCSPMKGHSHVYWYRQLPEEGLKFMVYLQKENIIDESGMPKERFSAEFPKEGPSILRIQQVVRGDSAAYFCASSPGGYSYEQYFGPGTRLTVT.

V gene TRBV6-2 or TRBV6-3 combines with J gene TRBJ1-1, with 9 bases aligning to TRBD1. This CDR3 has 14 amino acids. Germline lookup yields CDR1 MNHEY and CDR2 SVGEGT. The V and J ends lost 2 bases and 5 bases, in that order; junction bases with no gene match: 3. CDR3: CASSYLGQGTEAFF. The CDR3 nucleotides read TGTGCCAGCAGTTACCTCGGACAGGGGACTGAAGCTTTCTTT.

This chain links TRBV19 with TRBJ1-5; 7 bases are a match to TRBD1. Germline V gene lookup returns CDR1 LNHDA and CDR2 SQIVND (reference sequence). CDR3 length equals 14 residues. After removal of 3 bases from V and 5 bases from J, the junction contained 4 bases not matched to a gene. The CDR3: CASSMGQNDQPQHF. The DNA for the CDR3 is TGTGCCAGTAGTATGGGACAGAACGATCAGCCCCAGCATTTT.

This clone appeared a few times. This sequence joins TRBV5-5 and TRBJ1-4, with D uncertain. Trimming pared 2 bases from V and 7 bases from J, leaving 15 bases between. This CDR3 spans 15 amino acids. CDR1 is SGHKS and CDR2 is YYEKEE in the germline V gene (reference sequence). This CDR3 is CASSFLPPPIEKLFF. The CDR3 region has the DNA TGTGCCAGCAGCTTCTTACCCCCACCGATTGAAAAACTGTTTTTT.

J is TRBJ2-2 and V is TRBV6-6, with 9 bases matching TRBD1. The ends lost 2 bases at V and 4 bases at J; junction bases unmatched: 2. CDR3 length: 15 amino acids. Germline values: CDR1 MNHNY, CDR2 SVGAGI (reference sequence). The CDR3: CASSYGQGPTGELFF. The CDR3 DNA is TGTGCCAGCAGTTACGGACAGGGGCCCACCGGGGAGCTGTTTTTT.

This chain links TRBV6-6 with TRBJ1-5; TRBD1 might be the D (6 bases). Trimming removed 6 bases at V and 4 bases at J, with 13 bases between. Germline assignment: CDR1 MNHNY and CDR2 SVGAGI (reference sequence). CDR3 length: 14 amino acids. CDR3 sequence: CASSFAGVNQPQHF. CDR3 nucleotides: TGTGCCAGCAGCTTTGCAGGGGTTAATCAGCCCCAGCATTTT.

The rearrangement uses TRBV9 and TRBJ1-6; no clear D gene. CDR1 SGDLS and CDR2 YYNGEE come from the germline V gene. This CDR3 is 13 amino acids long. Trimming took off 2 bases at V and 7 bases at J, with 7 bases between the two ends. The CDR3 protein is CASSVSGNSPLHF. The CDR3 DNA is TGTGCCAGCAGCGTGTCGGGAAATTCACCCCTCCACTTT.

V usage is TRBV5-1 and J usage is TRBJ2-3; D might be TRBD1 (6 bases). V lost 1 base and J 4 bases, leaving 13 bases between the germline ends. Germline V lookup: CDR1 SGHRS, CDR2 YFSETQ. The CDR3 loop spans 15 amino acids. CDR3 sequence (DNA): TGCGCCAGCAGCTTGAAAGGGGGTGGCCCAGATACGCAGTATTTT. It is translated as CASSLKGGGPDTQYF.

The chain employs TRBV6-6 and TRBJ2-2; TRBD1 matches at 10 bases. The ends lost 2 bases at V and 6 bases at J; junction bases unmatched: 6. Germline V gene lookup returns CDR1 MNHNY and CDR2 SVGAGI (reference sequence). This CDR3 has 16 amino acids. CDR3 sequence reads: CASSYRDRGSSGELFF. CDR3 DNA: TGTGCCAGCAGTTACCGGGACAGGGGCTCATCCGGGGAGCTGTTTTTT.

The chain has TRBV18 and TRBJ1-2; the match to TRBD1 covers 11 bases. CDR3 length: 14 amino acids. Germline CDR1 KGHSH, CDR2 LQKENI. V lost 6 bases, J lost 8 bases, and 8 bases stayed unmatched. The CDR3 nucleotides read TGTGCCAGCTCCCGAGGACAGGGGGCGGAGGGCTACACCTTC. Protein sequence: CASSRGQGAEGYTF.

This clone was seen only once. The V and J genes are TRBV5-1 and TRBJ1-4, with D tentatively TRBD1 (6 bases). The CDR3 extends over 19 amino acids. V lost 5 bases, J lost 3 bases, and 26 bases lay in between. Germline CDR1 is SGHRS and CDR2 is YFSETQ. The CDR3, as DNA: TGCGCCAGCAGTTCTGCTGGTGGCAGGGGACTCCAAGCTAATGAAAAACTGTTTTTT. This sequence encodes CASSSAGGRGLQANEKLFF.

The V and J genes are TRBV25-1 and TRBJ1-2, with 11 bases aligning to TRBD1. The germline gives CDR1 MGHDK, CDR2 SYGVNS. The CDR3 consists of 13 residues. V shed 6 bases, J shed 8 bases, and the junction held 5 bases outside the gene matches. The CDR3 spells CASSGQGAPGYTF. The CDR3 coding sequence is TGTGCCAGCAGCGGACAGGGGGCGCCCGGCTACACCTTC.

The chain links TRBV7-9 to TRBJ2-5; 9 nucleotides match TRBD2. Germline trimming cut 4 bases from V and 0 bases from J; bases unmatched to any gene: 6. CDR3 length: 16 amino acids. Germline CDR1 is SEHNR and CDR2 is FQNEAQ (reference sequence). This CDR3 reads CASSSGLAGYQETQYF. The CDR3 DNA follows: TGTGCCAGCAGCTCGGGACTAGCTGGGTACCAAGAGACCCAGTACTTC. The full variable domain, in which reference TRBV7-9 and TRBJ2-5 provide the parts outside the CDR3, is DTGVSQNPRHKITKRGQNVTFRCDPISEHNRLYWYRQTLGQGPEFLTYFQNEAQLEKSRLLSDRFSAERPKGSFSTLEIQRTEQGDSAMYLCASSSGLAGYQETQYFGPGTRLLVL.

The genes are TRBV6-2 or TRBV6-3 and TRBJ1-5, with a tentative D call TRBD1 (6 bases). Trimming removed 2 bases at V and 0 bases at J, with 8 bases between. Germline V gene data show CDR1 as MNHEY and CDR2 as SVGEGT. The CDR3 covers 15 residues. The CDR3 DNA sequence: TGTGCCAGCAGTTACGGGGGCTATAGCAATCAGCCCCAGCATTTT. It specifies CASSYGGYSNQPQHF.

The chain is built from TRBV30 and TRBJ1-5, with D possibly being TRBD1 (5 bases). V was cut by 0 bases and J by 3 bases, with 12 bases left in between. The CDR3 spans 15 residues. From germline, CDR1 is GTSNPN and CDR2 SVGIG (reference sequence). CDR3 sequence reads: CAWSVGGGNNQPQHF. The CDR3 region has the DNA TGTGCCTGGAGTGTGGGGGGAGGAAACAATCAGCCCCAGCATTTT.

The chain links TRBV27 to TRBJ1-1; D unclear. The V end lost 8 bases, the J end lost 6 bases, and 19 bases lay between the germline ends. The CDR3 length is 14 residues. In germline, CDR1 is MNHEY, CDR2 SMNVEV (reference sequence). Here the CDR3 reads CASFRAPNSAEAFF. In nucleotides, the CDR3 is TGTGCCAGCTTCCGGGCCCCAAATAGCGCTGAAGCTTTCTTT.

The chain joins TRBV4-1 to TRBJ1-3; D is possibly TRBD1 (6 bases). The CDR3 covers 17 residues. Germline V gene sequence: CDR1 MGHRA, CDR2 YSYEKL. V was cut by 4 bases and J by 0 bases, with 16 bases left in between. In DNA form, the CDR3 reads TGCGCCAGCAGCCGCCAGGGGATTATCCTCTCTGGAAACACCATATATTTT. Translation: CASSRQGIILSGNTIYF.

This clone was observed a single time. J is TRBJ1-1 and V is TRBV6-2 or TRBV6-3, with D possibly TRBD1 on 6 matching bases. The CDR3 totals 14 residues. Germline values: CDR1 MNHEY, CDR2 SVGEGT. V was clipped by 6 bases and J by 5 bases, with 16 bases between them. The CDR3 DNA reads as TGTGCCAGCAGCCCCGGGGGACAACTGACTGAAGCTTTCTTT. Translating gives CASSPGGQLTEAFF.

The chain uses TRBV5-6 and TRBJ1-5; D is perhaps TRBD1 (5 bases). Germline V gives CDR1 SGHDT, CDR2 YYEEEE. The V and J ends lost 2 bases and 4 bases respectively, with 7 bases between them. This CDR3 is built from 13 residues. CDR3 in amino acids: CASSFNRNQPQHF. The CDR3 DNA reads as TGTGCCAGCAGCTTCAACAGGAATCAGCCCCAGCATTTT.

This chain joins TRBV20-1 and TRBJ2-7; no reliable D call. V lost 4 bases, J lost 3 bases, and 7 bases lay in between. CDR1 is DFQATT and CDR2 is SNEGSKA in the germline V gene (reference sequence). This CDR3 spans 11 amino acids. For the CDR3, the DNA is TGCAGTGCTATACACTTCTACGAGCAGTACTTC. Translated: CSAIHFYEQYF.

V usage is TRBV7-2 and J usage is TRBJ2-1; D possibly uses TRBD1 or TRBD2 (5 bases each). This CDR3 has 13 amino acids. Trimming removed 4 bases from V and 10 bases from J, with 14 bases in between. Per germline, CDR1 SGHTA and CDR2 FQGNSA. The CDR3 reads CASSSGAFREQFF. In DNA form, the CDR3 reads TGTGCCAGCAGCTCCGGGGCGTTCAGGGAGCAGTTCTTC.